Each of the 22 T cell receptor beta chains below was sequenced from the same sample in a study of T cell responses to AZD1222 COVID-19 vaccine. Repertoires were generated with immunoSEQ multiplex PCR, while TCRdb's copy carries only in-frame clones and drops some. The sample records 200,000 or so clones, approximately 90% being singletons. The source was peripheral blood, collected on day 0 of AZD1222 vaccination. Source of these receptors: an adult in good health.

V and J are TRBV7-9 and TRBJ2-7, with D unresolved. Per the germline V gene, CDR1 is SEHNR and CDR2 is FQNEAQ (reference sequence). Between the trimmed V and J ends, which lost 5 bases and 7 bases, there was a span of 12 bases. The CDR3 is made up of 12 amino acids. The CDR3: CASSASSGEQYF. CDR3 DNA: TGTGCCAGCAGCGCCTCTAGTGGGGAGCAGTACTTC.

This chain's CDR3 is CASSFRDKTEAFF. In DNA form, the CDR3 reads TGTGCCAGCAGCTTCAGGGACAAAACTGAAGCTTTCTTT. The chain combines TRBV7-3 with TRBJ1-1; D may be TRBD1 (6 bases). The germline V and J ends were trimmed by 3 bases and 5 bases, with 10 bases remaining between them. The germline V gene has CDR1 SGHTA and CDR2 FQGTGA. The CDR3 covers 13 residues. Variable domain in full (rest from reference TRBV7-3 and TRBJ1-1): GAGVSQTPSNKVTEKGKYVELRCDPISGHTALYWYRQSLGQGPEFLIYFQGTGAADDSGLPNDRFFAVRPEGSVSTLKIQRTERGDSAVYLCASSFRDKTEAFFGQGTRLTVV.

In its sample, this clone was seen once. The genes are TRBV7-3 and TRBJ2-5, with TRBD1 matching 8 bases. With 5 bases clipped from V and 5 bases from J, the junction kept 4 bases outside the gene matches. Germline V gene lookup returns CDR1 SGHTA and CDR2 FQGTGA. The CDR3 has 13 amino acids. The CDR3 DNA reads TGTGCCAGCAGCGCTTCAGGGGGCGAGACCCAGTACTTC. This translates into CASSASGGETQYF.

This clone was picked up one time. CDR3 protein: CASGRLTGTEAFF. For the CDR3, the DNA is TGTGCCAGCGGTCGGTTGACGGGGACTGAAGCTTTCTTT. The chain links TRBV12-3 or TRBV12-4 to TRBJ1-1; unclear D gene. The CDR3 has 13 residues. Trimming took 8 bases from V and 5 from J, leaving 15 bases between them.

The V call is TRBV6-1, the J call TRBJ1-3; 8 nucleotides line up with TRBD1. Germline CDR1 reads MNHNS; CDR2 reads SASEGT. V was clipped by 2 bases and J by 2 bases; unmatched bases: 2. CDR3 size: 15 residues. CDR3 sequence reads: CASSELTGAGNTIYF. In nucleotides, the CDR3 is TGTGCCAGCAGTGAATTGACAGGGGCTGGAAACACCATATATTTT.

The V and J genes are TRBV4-3 and TRBJ1-1; D uncertain. Trimming shortened V by 4 bases and J by 4 bases, and 13 bases separated the two germline ends. Germline V gene lookup returns CDR1 LGHNA and CDR2 YSLEER. The CDR3 is made up of 14 amino acids. The CDR3 reads CASSPQPSPTEAFF. CDR3 nucleotide sequence: TGCGCCAGCAGCCCCCAGCCGTCTCCCACTGAAGCTTTCTTT.

The V and J genes are TRBV7-3 and TRBJ2-2, with D hard to call. The V gene's germline CDR1 is SGHTA and CDR2 FQGTGA. This CDR3 is built from 15 residues. The germline V and J ends were trimmed by 2 bases and 2 bases, with 9 bases remaining between them. The CDR3 sequence: CASSLVSANTGELFF. The CDR3 bases are TGTGCCAGCAGCTTAGTATCAGCAAACACCGGGGAGCTGTTTTTT. Full variable domain (rest looked up from reference TRBV7-3 and TRBJ2-2): GAGVSQTPSNKVTEKGKYVELRCDPISGHTALYWYRQSLGQGPEFLIYFQGTGAADDSGLPNDRFFAVRPEGSVSTLKIQRTERGDSAVYLCASSLVSANTGELFFGEGSRLTVL.

This clone was detected a few times. The chain combines TRBV9 with TRBJ2-1; unclear D gene. The length of the CDR3 is 13 residues. Per the germline V gene, CDR1 is SGDLS and CDR2 is YYNGEE. The V end lost 1 base, the J end lost 10 bases, and 12 bases lay between the germline ends. Written as DNA, the CDR3 is TGTGCCAGCAGCGTAACTAAAGGTCGGGAGCAGTTCTTC. Its translation: CASSVTKGREQFF.

This clone has only one observation. The V and J genes are TRBV19 and TRBJ1-2; D might be TRBD1 (5 bases). Germline lookup yields CDR1 LNHDA and CDR2 SQIVND (reference sequence). The CDR3 sequence is 15 residues long. V was clipped by 5 bases and J by 4 bases, with 17 bases between them. CDR3 in DNA: TGTGCCAGTAGTTGGGACTTCCTAGATATCTATGGCTACACCTTC. This encodes CASSWDFLDIYGYTF.

This clone was recorded only once. This chain joins TRBV4-3 and TRBJ2-1; TRBD2 aligns across 7 bases. The CDR3 runs 15 residues. CDR1 and CDR2 (germline): LGHNA, YSLEER. Germline trimming cut 0 bases from V and 2 bases from J; bases unmatched to any gene: 1. The CDR3 sequence is CASSQDGGAYNEQFF. The CDR3 DNA reads TGCGCCAGCAGCCAAGATGGGGGGGCCTACAATGAGCAGTTCTTC.

The V gene is TRBV5-1, the J gene TRBJ2-2, with TRBD2 as a possible D gene (6 bases). The CDR3 sequence is 17 residues long. V was pared by 1 base and J by 4 bases, with 17 bases between. Germline V gene data show CDR1 as SGHRS and CDR2 as YFSETQ. In DNA form, the CDR3 reads TGCGCCAGCAGCTTGACGACTAGTCGGGGGTTCACCGGGGAGCTGTTTTTT. Translating gives CASSLTTSRGFTGELFF.

The chain uses TRBV28 and TRBJ2-1; D perhaps matches TRBD2 (6 bases). Germline CDR1 MDHEN, CDR2 SYDVKM. The CDR3 runs 16 residues. Trimming pared 3 bases from V and 8 bases from J, leaving 20 bases between. The CDR3 DNA follows: TGTGCCAGCAGTTTTTCTAGCGCCTTCTTTGTTTATGAGCAGTTCTTC. The encoded protein is CASSFSSAFFVYEQFF.

This rearrangement joins TRBV23-1 to TRBJ2-4; perhaps TRBD1 as D (5 bases). TRBV23-1 is treated as an ORF (open reading frame) with a function not yet certain. The CDR3 runs to 17 residues. Trimming removed 2 bases from V and 0 bases from J, with 14 bases in between. The CDR3 DNA is TGCGCCAGCAGTCAAACTGTAGGGGTTCCAGCCAAAAACATTCAGTACTTC. Residues: CASSQTVGVPAKNIQYF.

The CDR3: CAWSVRDTRNTF. In DNA, the CDR3 is TGTGCCTGGAGTGTAAGGGACACGCGTAACACCTTC. The rearrangement joins TRBV30 to TRBJ1-2; the D gene is possibly TRBD1 (6 bases). Germline V lookup: CDR1 GTSNPN, CDR2 SVGIG (reference sequence). V lost 0 bases, J lost 12 bases, and 14 bases lay in between. This CDR3 contains 12 residues.

Comments on this clone: The same CDR3 can be traced to other DNA sequences in this sample. The V call is TRBV18, the J call TRBJ1-4; possibly TRBD1 for D (6 bases). CDR1 is KGHSH and CDR2 is LQKENI in the germline V gene. The V gene lost 1 base and the J gene lost 8 bases, with 8 bases spanning the gap. This CDR3 region has 13 residues. The chain's CDR3 is CASSPQGGEKLFF. The CDR3 region has the DNA TGTGCCAGCTCACCACAGGGGGGAGAAAAACTGTTTTTT.

This chain connects TRBV7-9 to TRBJ1-6; the match to TRBD1 covers 8 bases. V was clipped by 5 bases and J by 3 bases; unmatched bases: 6. CDR1 is SEHNR, CDR2 FQNEAQ, per germline (reference sequence). This CDR3 is built from 16 residues. CDR3 sequence: CASSATGALYNSPLHF. CDR3 nucleotides: TGTGCCAGCAGCGCGACAGGGGCCCTCTATAATTCACCCCTCCACTTT.

The chain couples TRBV9 to TRBJ1-6; D might be TRBD1 (6 bases). Deletions cut 4 bases from V and 4 bases from J, with 27 bases between. Germline V gene sequence: CDR1 SGDLS, CDR2 YYNGEE. The CDR3 covers 20 residues. CDR3 amino acids: CASSPSSPGHRVHYNSPLHF. The CDR3 coding sequence is TGTGCCAGCAGCCCCTCGTCACCGGGACACCGTGTACATTATAATTCACCCCTCCACTTT.

A note on this clone: Given a much more abundant clone one base away, this may be a read error. This chain connects TRBV3-1 (or the pseudogene TRBV3-2) to TRBJ2-5; 9 nucleotides align to TRBD2. The trim removed 3 bases at V and 5 bases at J, leaving 10 bases unmatched. Germline-derived CDR1 and CDR2 are LGHDT and YNNKEL (reference sequence). CDR3 length: 16 amino acids. As DNA, the CDR3 is TGTGCCAGCAGCCATATCGCGGGGGGGCGGGCGGAGACCCAGTACTTC. This encodes CASSHIAGGRAETQYF.

This rearrangement joins TRBV10-1 to TRBJ2-5; TRBD2 matches 10 bases. Trimming at V came to 4 bases and at J to 4 bases, leaving 15 bases not matched to a gene. The CDR3 spans 18 residues. Germline V lookup: CDR1 WNHNN, CDR2 SYGVQD (reference sequence). CDR3 in amino acids: CASSGLRAQRGGLETQYF. Here the CDR3 DNA reads TGCGCCAGCAGTGGTCTTCGAGCGCAGCGGGGGGGCTTAGAGACCCAGTACTTC.

This chain connects TRBV7-2 to TRBJ1-5; D gene uncertain. Trimming cost V 5 bases and J 3 bases, with 5 bases left between them. CDR1 and CDR2 (germline): SGHTA, FQGNSA. The CDR3 has 12 amino acids. Here the CDR3 reads CASSPTNQPQHF. The CDR3 DNA sequence: TGTGCCAGCAGCCCAACCAATCAGCCCCAGCATTTT.

The chain carries TRBV19 and TRBJ2-6, with D unresolved. Germline lookup yields CDR1 LNHDA and CDR2 SQIVND (reference sequence). The length of the CDR3 is 19 residues. V was clipped by 5 bases and J by 0 bases, with 20 bases between them. CDR3 loop: CASSPRPKILSSGANVLTF. CDR3 nucleotides: TGTGCCAGTAGTCCGCGTCCTAAAATCCTTAGCTCTGGGGCCAACGTCCTGACTTTC.

CDR3 sequence: CASTSGARTDTQYF. The CDR3 DNA is TGTGCCAGCACTAGCGGGGCTCGCACAGATACGCAGTATTTT. The chain is built from TRBV4-2 and TRBJ2-3, with TRBD2 matching 9 bases. Germline V gives CDR1 LGHNA, CDR2 YNFKEQ. This CDR3 spans 14 amino acids. Trimming cost V 7 bases and J 1 base; bases outside gene matches: 3.